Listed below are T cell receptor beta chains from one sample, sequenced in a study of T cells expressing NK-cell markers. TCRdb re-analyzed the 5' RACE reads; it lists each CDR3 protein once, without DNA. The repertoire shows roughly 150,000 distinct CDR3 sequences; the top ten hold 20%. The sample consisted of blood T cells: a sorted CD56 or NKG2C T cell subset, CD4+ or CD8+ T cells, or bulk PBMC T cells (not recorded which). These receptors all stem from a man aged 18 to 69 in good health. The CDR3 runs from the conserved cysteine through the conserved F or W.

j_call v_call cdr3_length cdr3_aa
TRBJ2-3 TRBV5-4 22 CASSLEPPGLAGAEYRGDTQYF
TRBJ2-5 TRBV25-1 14 CASSELKEAETQYF
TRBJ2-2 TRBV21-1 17 CASSRRRRLGGTGELFF
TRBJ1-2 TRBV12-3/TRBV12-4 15 CASSSDQTISYGYTF
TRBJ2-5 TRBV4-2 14 CASSLWVGEETQYF
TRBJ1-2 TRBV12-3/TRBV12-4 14 CASRTPGTKNGYTF
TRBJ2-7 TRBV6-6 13 CASAKGGSYEQYF
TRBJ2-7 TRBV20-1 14 CSARDRDLTYEQYF
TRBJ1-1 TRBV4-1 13 CASSTGQGPEAFF
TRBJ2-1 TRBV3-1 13 CASSPSPKVGWFF
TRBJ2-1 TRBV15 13 CATSSRSGGEQFF
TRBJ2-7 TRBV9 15 CASSVEGSTGHEQYF
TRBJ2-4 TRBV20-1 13 CSARVLTKNIQYF
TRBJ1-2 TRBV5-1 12 CASSLTGYGYTF
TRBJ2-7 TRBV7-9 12 CASSSGPYEQYF
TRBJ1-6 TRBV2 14 CASLQGARNSPLHF
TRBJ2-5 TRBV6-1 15 CASSPTGPRQETQYF
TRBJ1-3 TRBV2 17 CASSDGGGTVAGNTIYF
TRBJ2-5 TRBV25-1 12 CASGRGDATQYF